This TCR beta chain derives from a study of T cells in Graves' hyperthyroidism and ophthalmopathy. This clonotype was seen only a few times. There were TCR beta CDR3 regions amplified from RNA transcripts. TCR CDR3 regions were first amplified by RT-PCR with HTBI primers. In TCRdb, the multiplex PCR reads were re-called with MiXCR into one record per CDR3 protein. Of fewer than 350,000 distinct CDR3 sequences detected, about 20% appear once; the ten largest clones hold under 55%. The V and J ends lost 7 bases and 4 bases, in that order; junction bases with no gene match: 5. CDR3 size: 15 residues. Germline V gene data show CDR1 as MNHNS and CDR2 as SASEGT.

This rearrangement joins TRBV6-1 to TRBJ2-2; TRBD2 aligns across 11 bases. The sequencing sample was made of blood. The clonotype was recovered from a woman aged 45-60 years with Graves' hyperthyroidism. The CDR3 DNA reads TGTGCCAGCACTCGACTAGCGGGGATCACCGGGGAGCTGTTTTTT. This gives the protein CASTRLAGITGELFF.